This is a list of T cell receptor beta chains from one sample in a study of blood T cell repertoires in COVID-19. The table came from immunoSEQ multiplex PCR; TCRdb's copy has only in-frame clones and leaves some out. The sample records under 250,000 clones, around 84% being singletons. Sequencing input: peripheral blood. The receptors shown here come from a man in his fifties with COVID-19, enrolled during active disease. CDR3s include the opening cysteine and the closing phenylalanine or tryptophan. A D gene is named only where the DNA matches it firmly. Only part of the rows carry a size: once, few, many, or a class if the clone is expanded.

>.|.|TRBJ2-1|TRBV9
TGTGCCAGCAGTGCGACGCCTAGCGAGCAGTTCTTC
CASSATPSEQFF
>.|.|TRBJ1-5|TRBV28
TGTGCCATTCTACAGGGTCGCAATCAGCCCCAGCATTTT
CAILQGRNQPQHF
>.|.|TRBJ1-1|TRBV5-6
TGTGCCAGCAGCTTTGATCAGGAAGCTTTCTTT
CASSFDQEAFF
>TRBD1|.|TRBJ1-2|TRBV6-2/TRBV6-3
TGTGCCAGCAGTTACTCCCGGACAGGGGGCCGTGAATCCACCTTC
CASSYSRTGGRESTF
>TRBD2|once|TRBJ2-1|TRBV27
TGTGCCAGCACCACAAGGGGCGGGGGAGGTGAGCAGTTCTTC
CASTTRGGGGEQFF
>.|.|TRBJ2-6|TRBV18
TGTGCCAGCTCACTTGCTTCTACCTCTGGGGCCAACGTCCTGACTTTC
CASSLASTSGANVLTF
>.|.|TRBJ1-6|TRBV30
TGTGCCTGGAGGGACCGGCGGGATTCACCCCTCCACTTT
CAWRDRRDSPLHF
>.|.|TRBJ2-6|TRBV9
TGTGCCAGCAGCGGACGGACAGATGGGGCCAACGTCCTGACTTTC
CASSGRTDGANVLTF
>TRBD1|.|TRBJ2-4|TRBV5-5
TGTGCCAGCAGCTTGGGGGAGGACAGGGCGGGCAACATTCAGTACTTC
CASSLGEDRAGNIQYF
>.|.|TRBJ1-4|TRBV28
TGTGCCAGCAGCGACGGGGGGACCGGTGGGAATGAAAAACTGTTTTTT
CASSDGGTGGNEKLFF
>TRBD1|few|TRBJ1-1|TRBV6-5
TGTGCCAGCAGTACCCGAGCGGGACAGGGCACTGAAGCTTTCTTT
CASSTRAGQGTEAFF
>TRBD1|.|TRBJ2-7|TRBV6-5
TGTGCCAGCAGTTACTCGCAGGACAGGGCCCACGAGCAGTACTTC
CASSYSQDRAHEQYF
>.|.|TRBJ1-1|TRBV4-3
TGCGCCAGCAGCCATAGACAGAGTGAAGCTTTCTTT
CASSHRQSEAFF
>.|.|TRBJ1-4|TRBV7-6
TGTGCCAGCAGCCCAGGGGCAACTAATGAAAAACTGTTTTTT
CASSPGATNEKLFF
>.|.|TRBJ2-1|TRBV9
TGTGCCAGCAGCGTAGGCGGAAATCCCTACAATGAGCAGTTCTTC
CASSVGGNPYNEQFF
>TRBD1|.|TRBJ1-1|TRBV7-8
TGTGCCAGCAGCTCCCAGGGGGCGAGCACTGAAGCTTTCTTT
CASSSQGASTEAFF
>.|.|TRBJ1-5|TRBV11-2
TGTGCCAGCAGGGACAGTAATAGCAATCAGCCCCAGCATTTT
CASRDSNSNQPQHF
>TRBD1|.|TRBJ1-6|TRBV6-4
TGTGCCAGCAGTGCCCAACCCTCATTTGGACAGGGTGAGAGAGGGTCACCCCTCCACTTT
CASSAQPSFGQGERGSPLHF
>TRBD2|.|TRBJ2-7|TRBV7-2
TGTGCCAGCTCAGAAGCGGGGGGGACCGAGCAGTACTTC
CASSEAGGTEQYF
>.|.|TRBJ2-5|TRBV9
TGTGCCAGCAGCCAAACCGGGCAAGAGACCCAGTACTTC
CASSQTGQETQYF
>TRBD1|.|TRBJ1-1|TRBV19
TGTGCCAGTAGTTGGTCAGGACAGGGAGGTGTATTCACTGAAGCTTTCTTT
CASSWSGQGGVFTEAFF
>TRBD2|once|TRBJ2-1|TRBV18
TGTGCCAGCTCACCCCAAGCGGGGGGAGGAAATGAGCAGTTCTTC
CASSPQAGGGNEQFF
>TRBD2|.|TRBJ2-5|TRBV7-3
TGTGCCAGCAGCCCTAGCGGGGCTCAAGAGACCCAGTACTTC
CASSPSGAQETQYF
>TRBD2|.|TRBJ2-1|TRBV19
TGTGCCAGTATGGTGGCGGGAGGGCCTTGGAATGAGCAGTTCTTC
CASMVAGGPWNEQFF
>.|.|TRBJ1-5|TRBV5-1
TGCGCCAGCAGCTTATCCGGGGAGAGCAATCAGCCCCAGCATTTT
CASSLSGESNQPQHF
>TRBD2|.|TRBJ2-3|TRBV19
TGTGCCAGTAGAGGGACTAGCGGTACAGATACGCAGTATTTT
CASRGTSGTDTQYF
>.|few|TRBJ1-1|TRBV3-1/TRBV3-2
TGTGCCAGCACCAACAGTGACCGGATCACTGAAGCTTTCTTT
CASTNSDRITEAFF
>.|.|TRBJ2-2|TRBV7-3
TGTGCCAGCAGCTTGGGACAAAACGGGGAGCTGTTTTTT
CASSLGQNGELFF
>.|.|TRBJ2-7|TRBV7-8
TGTGCCAGCAGCTTAGCACGAGACTACGAGCAGTACTTC
CASSLARDYEQYF
>TRBD1|.|TRBJ2-5|TRBV10-1
TGCGCCAGCACCAACACGGACCGGGACAGGCTTGTGGGGAAAGAGACCCAGTACTTC
CASTNTDRDRLVGKETQYF
>TRBD1|.|TRBJ1-2|TRBV6-1
TGTGCCAGCAGTTCAGGGGGCTCCGGCTATGGCTACACCTTC
CASSSGGSGYGYTF
>TRBD1|.|TRBJ1-3|TRBV23-1
TGCGCCGGATTTTTCTACAGGGGATTCGGAAACACCATATATTTT
CAGFFYRGFGNTIYF
>TRBD2|.|TRBJ2-2|TRBV4-1
TGCGCCAGCAGTCGACTAGCGGGAGAGGGAACCGGGGAGCTGTTTTTT
CASSRLAGEGTGELFF
>.|few|TRBJ2-7|TRBV5-3
TGTGCCAGAAGCTTGCGCAGGCCACCCACCTACGAGCAGTACTTC
CARSLRRPPTYEQYF
>TRBD2|once|TRBJ2-1|TRBV14
TGTGCCAGCAGCCAAGACCGGGGCGGGAGCAGAACCTACAATGAGCAGTTCTTC
CASSQDRGGSRTYNEQFF
>.|.|TRBJ1-5|TRBV7-2
TGTGCCAGCAGCTTAGGAAGGGGGGGGCAGCCCCAGCATTTT
CASSLGRGGQPQHF
>.|.|TRBJ1-6|TRBV11-2
TGTGCCAGCAGCTTAACTATTACAGGGAACCGTTCACCCCTCCACTTT
CASSLTITGNRSPLHF
>TRBD1|once|TRBJ1-4|TRBV5-1
TGCGCCAGCAGCTTGACCCTCCCCCGGGACAGGGGGAGGGCTAATGAAAAACTGTTTTTT
CASSLTLPRDRGRANEKLFF
>TRBD1|.|TRBJ2-4|TRBV7-6
TGTGCCAGCAGCCCTGGGACAGGGGGCCCGGGGGGGGACATTCAGTACTTC
CASSPGTGGPGGDIQYF
>.|.|TRBJ2-5|TRBV11-2
TGTGCCAGCAGGGATAGGGGCTTGGTAGAAGAGACCCAGTACTTC
CASRDRGLVEETQYF
>TRBD1|.|TRBJ1-6|TRBV19
TGTGCCAGTAGTCCCGCCTGGGGACAGGGAGGGTCACCCCTCCACTTT
CASSPAWGQGGSPLHF
>.|once|TRBJ1-5|TRBV30
TGTGCCTGGAGTGTAGGGGATGAGAATCAGCCCCAGCATTTT
CAWSVGDENQPQHF
>.|.|TRBJ1-5|TRBV5-1
TGCGCCAGCAGCTTGGATGGACTCAATCAGCCCCAGCATTTT
CASSLDGLNQPQHF
>.|.|TRBJ2-1|TRBV14
TGTGCCAGCAGCCAAGTAGAGTTGTCCTACAATGAGCAGTTCTTC
CASSQVELSYNEQFF
>.|.|TRBJ2-7|TRBV11-1
TGTGCCAGCAGCTTAGGGGCGCCGGAACCCTACGAGCAGTACTTC
CASSLGAPEPYEQYF
>TRBD1|few|TRBJ1-3|TRBV27
TGTGCCAGCAGTTTAAGCGGGGGACAGGGCTCCTCTGGAAACACCATATATTTT
CASSLSGGQGSSGNTIYF
>TRBD2|.|TRBJ2-3|TRBV9
TGTGCCAGCAGCGTAGTGGGACTAGCGGGAGTAAGTACGCAGTATTTT
CASSVVGLAGVSTQYF
>.|.|TRBJ2-7|TRBV7-6
TGTGCCAGCAGCTCGCCACCCCCCGGGTCCCGCTCCTACGAGCAGTACTTC
CASSSPPPGSRSYEQYF
>.|.|TRBJ1-1|TRBV16
TGTGCCAGCAGCCCGGACCCGCAGGGGTGGTTGAACACTGAAGCTTTCTTT
CASSPDPQGWLNTEAFF
>TRBD1|.|TRBJ1-1|TRBV5-5
TGTGCCAGCAGCGATACACAGGGGTTCCGAACTGAAGCTTTCTTT
CASSDTQGFRTEAFF
>.|.|TRBJ2-1|TRBV7-2
TGTGCCAGCAGTTTCAGCGGAACTCACTCCTACAATGAGCAGTTCTTC
CASSFSGTHSYNEQFF
>.|.|TRBJ2-3|TRBV19
TGTGCCAGTAAAAGGGGGGGTTCCGTAAGCACAGATACGCAGTATTTT
CASKRGGSVSTDTQYF
>.|.|TRBJ2-1|TRBV12-2
TGTGCAAGTCGCTTAGCGGTCCTCCCTTTAGGACTAGCGGGAAGATACAATGAGCAGTTCTTC
CASRLAVLPLGLAGRYNEQFF
>.|.|TRBJ2-1|TRBV9
TGTGCCAGCAGCGTAAACAGGTACAATGAGCAGTTCTTC
CASSVNRYNEQFF
>.|.|TRBJ1-4|TRBV28
TGTGCCAGCAGTTTTGAGAATAATGAAAAACTGTTTTTT
CASSFENNEKLFF
>.|.|TRBJ1-3|TRBV9
TGTGCCAGCAGCGCAGACCAACCGGGGGGAAACACCATATATTTT
CASSADQPGGNTIYF
>TRBD1|few|TRBJ2-2|TRBV15
TGTGCCACCAGCAGAGAACAGGGGATGACCGGGGAGCTGTTTTTT
CATSREQGMTGELFF
>TRBD1|.|TRBJ1-6|TRBV19
TGTGCCAGTAGTATGACGTCAGGGGGTGAATCACCCCTCCACTTT
CASSMTSGGESPLHF